Below are 8 T cell receptor beta chains sequenced from a single sample in a study of patients and donors after allogeneic stem cell transplantation. TCRdb itself ran the RT-PCR reads through MiXCR, one entry per CDR3 protein. This table has 900,000 to 1,000,000 distinct CDR3 sequences, roughly 18% appearing once. What was sequenced was blood, either unsorted or a sorted T cell fraction (not recorded which). Every receptor here comes from a human donor who was either an allogeneic HSCT recipient or a stem cell or donor lymphocyte infusion donor (not recorded which). It is not recorded whose cells these are; they may come from a transplant donor.

At least ten counts were recorded for this clonotype. This chain joins TRBV5-1 and TRBJ2-7, with D perhaps TRBD1 or TRBD2 (6 bases each). The germline CDR1 and CDR2 sequences are SGHRS and YFSETQ. The CDR3 is 14 residues long. V was cut by 8 bases and J by 2 bases, with 17 bases left in between. CDR3 nucleotides: TGCGCCAGTCAAAAGGGGGGAACAACCTACGAGCAGTACTTC. Translating gives CASQKGGTTYEQYF.

This clonotype was recorded a few times. V and J are TRBV20-1 and TRBJ1-5; 9 nucleotides match TRBD1. Germline V gene lookup returns CDR1 DFQATT and CDR2 SNEGSKA (reference sequence). Unmatched junction bases numbered 5, after V lost 4 bases and J lost 4 bases. There are 14 residues in the CDR3. In DNA form, the CDR3 reads TGCAGTGCTAAGATGGGACAGGGAAATCAGCCCCAGCATTTT. This gives the protein CSAKMGQGNQPQHF.

This sequence joins TRBV5-1 and TRBJ1-3; the D gene is possibly TRBD1 (5 bases). Trimming pared 3 bases from V and 6 bases from J, leaving 13 bases between. Germline loops: CDR1 SGHRS, CDR2 YFSETQ. CDR3 length: 14 amino acids. In DNA form, the CDR3 reads TGCGCCAGCAGCTACGGGACGAAAGAAAACACCATATATTTT. Translation gives CASSYGTKENTIYF.

The genes are TRBV2 and TRBJ2-1; D possibly corresponds to TRBD1 (6 bases). Germline assignment: CDR1 SNHLY and CDR2 FYNNEI. V lost 6 bases to trimming and J lost 6 bases, with 18 bases between them. The CDR3 contains 15 residues. CDR3 sequence reads: CASRNDRWGFNEQFF. CDR3 nucleotides: TGTGCCAGCAGGAACGACAGGTGGGGGTTCAATGAGCAGTTCTTC.

This clonotype was counted between two and nine times. V gene TRBV18 combines with J gene TRBJ2-7, with a weak D call TRBD1 (6 bases). Germline V lookup: CDR1 KGHSH, CDR2 LQKENI. The CDR3 consists of 15 residues. V dropped 1 base and J dropped 5 bases, with 15 bases sitting between them. In nucleotides, the CDR3 is TGTGCCAGCTCACCACAGAGCAGGGGTGGCGACGAGCAGTACTTC. It yields the protein CASSPQSRGGDEQYF.

The chain recombines TRBV30 with TRBJ1-6; 8 nucleotides agree with TRBD1. After removal of 6 bases from V and 10 bases from J, the junction contained 5 bases not matched to a gene. Germline CDR1 is GTSNPN and CDR2 is SVGIG (reference sequence). The CDR3 length is 12 residues. The CDR3 bases are TGTGCCTGTGACAGGGGTGGATCACCCCTCCACTTT. The encoded protein is CACDRGGSPLHF.

The CDR3: CASSLGAETGNEQFF. CDR3 DNA sequence: TGTGCCAGCAGCTTAGGCGCGGAGACAGGGAATGAGCAGTTCTTC. The chain uses TRBV13 and TRBJ2-1; 7 bases are a match to TRBD1. With V trimmed by 0 bases and J by 7 bases, 6 bases remained unmatched. CDR3 length: 15 residues. Germline V lookup: CDR1 PRHDT, CDR2 FYEKMQ (reference sequence).

In this sample, this clonotype turned up many times. CDR3: CASSYPSNSGFNQPQHF. CDR3 DNA sequence: TGTGCCAGCAGTTACCCCTCGAACAGCGGATTCAATCAGCCCCAGCATTTT. V and J are TRBV6-2 or TRBV6-3 and TRBJ1-5; unclear D gene. V gave up 2 bases and J gave up 3 bases, with 17 bases separating them. Germline values: CDR1 MNHEY, CDR2 SVGEGT. The CDR3 extends over 17 amino acids.